This T cell receptor beta chain was obtained from a study of T cell responses to AZD1222 COVID-19 vaccine. Method: immunoSEQ multiplex PCR; TCRdb's copy keeps in-frame clones and lacks some. The repertoire consists of tens of thousands of clones, with 93% occurring once and the leading ten covering 8.1%. As to this clone: One junction end does not reproduce the germline sequence, and a read error may be involved.

Germline CDR1 LGHDT, CDR2 YNNKEL (reference sequence). The CDR3 totals 14 residues. This rearrangement joins TRBV3-1 (or the pseudogene TRBV3-2) to TRBJ1-2; TRBD1 matches 7 bases. This TCR derives from an adult in good health. The sample here was peripheral blood, taken on day 0 of AZD1222 vaccination. As DNA, the CDR3 is TGTGCCAGCAGACAAGGGACAGAAGACTATGGCTACACCTTC. This encodes CASRQGTEDYGYTF.